Following are 10 T cell receptor beta chains from one sample sequenced in a study of T cell changes during pregnancy in multiple sclerosis. TCRdb keeps only in-frame clones here, not all; method: immunoSEQ multiplex PCR. The table records 35,000 to 45,000 clones, around 90% of them present only once. The specimen comprised peripheral blood, sampled in the third trimester of pregnancy. The receptors were gathered from a female donor in good health, enrolled as a control in a pregnancy study.

The chain couples TRBV5-1 to TRBJ1-1; TRBD1 matches 7 bases. Trimming removed 4 bases from V and 4 bases from J; junction bases left unmatched: 10. Germline values: CDR1 SGHRS, CDR2 YFSETQ. CDR3 length: 15 residues. The CDR3 DNA reads as TGCGCCAGCAGCCTATCGACAGGGCGCGTCACTGAAGCTTTCTTT. This codes for CASSLSTGRVTEAFF. Filled out from reference TRBV5-1 and TRBJ1-1, the complete variable domain reads KAGVTQTPRYLIKTRGQQVTLSCSPISGHRSVSWYQQTPGQGLQFLFEYFSETQRNKGNFPGRFSGRQFSNSRSEMNVSTLELGDSALYLCASSLSTGRVTEAFFGQGTRLTVV.

V and J are TRBV5-4 and TRBJ2-3; TRBD2 aligns across 9 bases. The CDR3 is made up of 16 amino acids. V dropped 3 bases and J dropped 2; count of bases not matched to a gene: 7. In germline, CDR1 is SGHNT, CDR2 YYREEE (reference sequence). CDR3: CASSSVAGALTDTQYF. CDR3 DNA: TGTGCCAGCAGCTCTGTAGCGGGGGCCCTCACAGATACGCAGTATTTT.

In this sample, this clone turned up a few times. This sequence joins TRBV5-1 and TRBJ2-2, with D maybe TRBD1 (5 bases). Trimming removed 6 bases at V and 5 bases at J, with 14 bases between. CDR3 length equals 14 residues. Germline V lookup: CDR1 SGHRS, CDR2 YFSETQ. This chain's CDR3 is CASNVGAGTGELFF. CDR3 DNA sequence: TGCGCCAGCAATGTAGGGGCAGGGACCGGGGAGCTGTTTTTT.

The V gene is TRBV27, the J gene TRBJ1-1, with 9 bases aligning to TRBD1. This CDR3 is built from 15 residues. V was clipped by 8 bases and J by 2 bases; unmatched bases: 9. In germline, CDR1 is MNHEY, CDR2 SMNVEV (reference sequence). This chain's CDR3 is CASLRDRDPNTEAFF. The CDR3 DNA follows: TGTGCCAGCCTAAGGGACAGGGACCCTAACACTGAAGCTTTCTTT.

V usage is TRBV27 and J usage is TRBJ1-2, with 7 nucleotides matching TRBD1. From germline, CDR1 is MNHEY and CDR2 SMNVEV (reference sequence). V gave up 6 bases and J gave up 9 bases; unmatched junction bases: 7. CDR3 length: 12 residues. The DNA of the CDR3 is TGTGCCAGCAGGGACCGGACAGGCCGCTACACCTTC. As protein: CASRDRTGRYTF.

V and J are TRBV5-6 and TRBJ2-3; 7 bases are shared with TRBD1. Germline assignment: CDR1 SGHDT and CDR2 YYEEEE. V shed 2 bases, J shed 2 bases, and the junction held 2 bases outside the gene matches. There are 14 residues in the CDR3. CDR3 in amino acids: CASSLQGLTDTQYF. CDR3 bases: TGTGCCAGCAGCTTACAGGGGCTCACAGATACGCAGTATTTT. Supplemented by reference TRBV5-6 and TRBJ2-3, the full variable domain reads DAGVTQSPTHLIKTRGQQVTLRCSPKSGHDTVSWYQQALGQGPQFIFQYYEEEERQRGNFPDRFSGHQFPNYSSELNVNALLLGDSALYLCASSLQGLTDTQYFGPGTRLTVL.

The chain uses TRBV9 and TRBJ2-3; D is possibly TRBD2 (6 bases). CDR3 length equals 16 residues. Trimming pared 2 bases from V and 0 bases from J, leaving 13 bases between. The germline CDR1 and CDR2 sequences are SGDLS and YYNGEE. CDR3 nucleotides: TGTGCCAGCAGCGTGGGGACTCCACAGAGCACAGATACGCAGTATTTT. Its translation: CASSVGTPQSTDTQYF. The full variable domain, its missing parts supplied by reference TRBV9 and TRBJ2-3, is DSGVTQTPKHLITATGQRVTLRCSPRSGDLSVYWYQQSLDQGLQFLIQYYNGEERAKGNILERFSAQQFPDLHSELNLSSLELGDSALYFCASSVGTPQSTDTQYFGPGTRLTVL.

CDR3 bases: TGTGCCAGCAGCGGGGTCTTGGGGTCGGGTCTCGAGCAGTACTTC. This codes for CASSGVLGSGLEQYF. The chain has TRBV28 and TRBJ2-7; a weak D match, TRBD2 (5 bases). This CDR3 has 15 amino acids. Germline assignment: CDR1 MDHEN and CDR2 SYDVKM. The V gene lost 6 bases and the J gene lost 6 bases, with 21 bases spanning the gap. The full variable domain, with the rest looked up from reference TRBV28 and TRBJ2-7, is DVKVTQSSRYLVKRTGEKVFLECVQDMDHENMFWYRQDPGLGLRLIYFSYDVKMKEKGDIPEGYSVSREKKERFSLILESASTNQTSMYLCASSGVLGSGLEQYFGPGTRLTVT.

The genes are TRBV7-9 and TRBJ2-7; 10 bases are shared with TRBD1. The length of the CDR3 is 14 residues. V gave up 4 bases and J gave up 4 bases; unmatched junction bases: 4. Looked up from germline, CDR1 is SEHNR and CDR2 is FQNEAQ (reference sequence). DNA for the CDR3: TGTGCCAGCAGCTCCGGACAGGGGGTTTACGAGCAGTACTTC. This gives the protein CASSSGQGVYEQYF. Complete variable domain (other parts from reference TRBV7-9 and TRBJ2-7): DTGVSQNPRHKITKRGQNVTFRCDPISEHNRLYWYRQTLGQGPEFLTYFQNEAQLEKSRLLSDRFSAERPKGSFSTLEIQRTEQGDSAMYLCASSSGQGVYEQYFGPGTRLTVT.

This CDR3 is CAGGGQGGNQPQHF. As DNA, the CDR3 is TGTGCCGGGGGGGGGCAGGGCGGCAATCAGCCCCAGCATTTT. The rearrangement joins TRBV6-1 to TRBJ1-5; tentatively, D is TRBD1 (6 bases). The V and J ends lost 11 bases and 2 bases respectively, with 16 bases between them. Germline V gene data show CDR1 as MNHNS and CDR2 as SASEGT. This CDR3 comprises 14 residues.